This T cell receptor beta chain was captured in a study of T cell changes during pregnancy in multiple sclerosis. Assay: immunoSEQ multiplex PCR; the TCRdb copy retains only in-frame clones and omits some. The sample includes tens of thousands of clones, approximately 88% of them seen just once. CDR3 length: 16 amino acids. V lost 3 bases to trimming and J lost 6 bases; unmatched junction nucleotides: 10. The germline gives CDR1 SGHTA, CDR2 FQGNSA. This receptor was identified in a female donor with multiple sclerosis, enrolled in a pregnancy study. The material sequenced was peripheral blood, taken in the first trimester of pregnancy. The genes are TRBV7-2 and TRBJ2-1, with 8 positions matching TRBD2. The CDR3 DNA sequence: TGTGCCAGCAGCTTCAACGAGCTAGCGGGCCGCAATGAGCAGTTCTTC. This codes for CASSFNELAGRNEQFF.